Below, 27 T cell receptor beta chains from the same sample are listed, as sequenced in a study of immune cell composition in non-small cell lung cancer. The data were produced by immunoSEQ multiplex PCR, yet TCRdb's version contains in-frame clones alone and is incomplete. The sample records 7,000 to 8,000 clones, around 75% being singletons. Source material: lung tumor tissue. The receptors derive from a human donor with non-small cell lung cancer.

This chain uses TRBV2 with TRBJ2-3; 14 bases are a match to TRBD2. J was trimmed by 4 bases and V by 4 bases; bases with no gene match: 1. The CDR3 sequence is 15 residues long. The germline gives CDR1 SNHLY, CDR2 FYNNEI. Here the CDR3 DNA reads TGTGCCAGCAGTGGGGGACTAGCGGGAGCAGATACGCAGTATTTT. It yields the protein CASSGGLAGADTQYF.

This clone has more than one count but fewer than ten. The rearrangement links TRBV7-6 to TRBJ2-7; tentative D call: TRBD2 (6 bases). In germline, CDR1 is SGHVS, CDR2 FNYEAQ. V lost 6 bases and J 0 bases, leaving 12 bases between the germline ends. The CDR3 totals 14 residues. The CDR3, as DNA: TGTGCCAGCAGACTTAGCGGTTCCTCCTACGAGCAGTACTTC. Translating gives CASRLSGSSYEQYF.

This clone was detected a few times. The chain carries TRBV28 and TRBJ1-1, with no clear D. The CDR3 totals 14 residues. V lost 5 bases and J 0 bases, leaving 10 bases between the germline ends. The germline CDR1 and CDR2 sequences are MDHEN and SYDVKM. In DNA form, the CDR3 reads TGTGCCAGCAGTGAACAGAGTTTGAACACTGAAGCTTTCTTT. Its protein is CASSEQSLNTEAFF.

In this sample, this clone turned up a few times. This chain connects TRBV29-1 to TRBJ2-1; the match to TRBD2 covers 11 bases. V trimming: 7 bases; J trimming: 6 bases; junction bases outside the gene matches: 14. Germline V gives CDR1 SQVTM, CDR2 ANQGSEA. This CDR3 spans 16 amino acids. In DNA form, the CDR3 reads TGCAGCGCGTTTGGGGCTAGCGGGAGGCATGTCAATGAGCAGTTCTTC. Amino acids: CSAFGASGRHVNEQFF.

This clone was detected only a few times. This chain links TRBV30 with TRBJ1-1, with TRBD1 as a possible D gene (5 bases). V lost 5 bases and J lost 4, with 29 bases in between. Germline V CDR1 and CDR2: GTSNPN, SVGIG (reference sequence). The length of the CDR3 is 18 residues. The CDR3 is CAWAPFGGDLFGGTEAFF. For the CDR3, the DNA is TGTGCCTGGGCCCCATTTGGGGGGGACCTCTTCGGTGGCACTGAAGCTTTCTTT.

The sample holds a few counts of this clone. This chain connects TRBV7-8 to TRBJ2-5, with D possibly being TRBD1 (6 bases). This CDR3 has 14 amino acids. Germline CDR1 and CDR2: SGHVS and FQNEAQ. V lost 6 bases and J 5 bases, leaving 16 bases between the germline ends. This chain's CDR3 is CASRQKSGVETQYF. As DNA, the CDR3 is TGTGCCAGCAGGCAAAAATCAGGGGTGGAGACCCAGTACTTC.

This chain joins TRBV6-1 and TRBJ2-2, with D uncertain. The CDR3 is 15 residues long. Germline V gene lookup returns CDR1 MNHNS and CDR2 SASEGT. Trimming removed 6 bases at V and 2 bases at J, with 13 bases between. The CDR3 DNA is TGTGCCAGCAGCCCCTTGAGGAAAAACACCGGGGAGCTGTTTTTT. Translated, it gives CASSPLRKNTGELFF.

V usage is TRBV5-4 and J usage is TRBJ2-2; 10 bases line up with TRBD2. The CDR3 spans 15 residues. CDR1 and CDR2 (germline): SGHNT, YYREEE (reference sequence). V trimming: 4 bases; J trimming: 5 bases; junction bases outside the gene matches: 5. This CDR3 is CASSRLAGRTGELFF. In DNA, the CDR3 is TGTGCCAGCAGCCGACTAGCGGGTCGGACCGGGGAGCTGTTTTTT.

V gene TRBV7-8 combines with J gene TRBJ1-1, with no clear D. Germline CDR1 is SGHVS and CDR2 is FQNEAQ. Trimming stripped 0 bases from V and 0 bases from J, with 5 bases between. CDR3 length equals 14 residues. The CDR3 DNA is TGTGCCAGCAGCTTAGCTGCGGTGAACACTGAAGCTTTCTTT. Its translation: CASSLAAVNTEAFF. Filled out from reference TRBV7-8 and TRBJ1-1, the complete variable domain reads GAGVSQSPRYKVAKRGQDVALRCDPISGHVSLFWYQQALGQGPEFLTYFQNEAQLDKSGLPSDRFFAERPEGSVSTLKIQRTQQEDSAVYLCASSLAAVNTEAFFGQGTRLTVV.

In its sample, this clone was seen once. The rearrangement joins TRBV29-1 to TRBJ2-2, with D maybe TRBD1 (6 bases). The CDR3 is made up of 14 amino acids. Trimming took 4 bases from V and 4 from J, leaving 13 bases between them. Germline values: CDR1 SQVTM, CDR2 ANQGSEA. As DNA, the CDR3 is TGCAGCGTTGTTGGACAGACTACCACCGGGGAGCTGTTTTTT. This encodes CSVVGQTTTGELFF.

By its share, this clone is large. The chain couples TRBV5-6 to TRBJ2-3; 9 bases match TRBD2. In germline, CDR1 is SGHDT, CDR2 YYEEEE. The ends lost 4 bases at V and 1 base at J; junction bases unmatched: 10. CDR3 length: 17 residues. The CDR3 nucleotides are TGTGCCAGCAGCATTAGCGGGGGTCTATACGGCACAGATACGCAGTATTTT. Its protein product is CASSISGGLYGTDTQYF.

The chain recombines TRBV11-2 with TRBJ2-5; the match to TRBD2 covers 8 bases. The CDR3 contains 15 residues. With 2 bases clipped from V and 4 bases from J, the junction kept 6 bases outside the gene matches. CDR1 and CDR2 (germline): SGHAT, FQNNGV. The CDR3 DNA reads as TGTGCCAGCAGCTTACGGGAGGGTACTCTAGAGACCCAGTACTTC. It specifies CASSLREGTLETQYF.

The rearrangement joins TRBV5-1 to TRBJ2-6, with 12 nucleotides matching TRBD1. V lost 1 base, J lost 4 bases, and 12 bases stayed unmatched. This CDR3 is 20 amino acids long. The germline V gene has CDR1 SGHRS and CDR2 YFSETQ. The CDR3 spells CASSLWAPGQGAHGANVLTF. The CDR3 region has the DNA TGCGCCAGCAGCTTGTGGGCCCCGGGACAGGGGGCGCACGGGGCCAACGTCCTGACTTTC.

The chain couples TRBV5-4 to TRBJ2-5, with a possible D match to TRBD2 (5 bases). Trimming shortened V by 0 bases and J by 1 base, and 10 bases separated the two germline ends. This CDR3 has 15 residues. The germline V gene has CDR1 SGHNT and CDR2 YYREEE (reference sequence). This CDR3 reads CASSLAGRGQETQYF. In DNA form, the CDR3 reads TGTGCCAGCAGCTTGGCCGGACGGGGCCAAGAGACCCAGTACTTC.

This clone was picked up a small number of times. DNA for the CDR3: TGTGCCAGTAGCGAACGGGGAAACACCATATATTTT. Translated: CASSERGNTIYF. The V and J genes are TRBV19 and TRBJ1-3; D uncertain. Germline CDR1 LNHDA, CDR2 SQIVND (reference sequence). V was cut by 6 bases and J by 4 bases, with 7 bases left in between. This CDR3 region has 12 residues.

This clone showed up just once. This chain links TRBV27 with TRBJ2-5; possibly TRBD2 for D (6 bases). The CDR3 length is 15 residues. Trimming took off 6 bases at V and 3 bases at J, with 17 bases between the two ends. CDR1 is MNHEY, CDR2 SMNVEV, per germline (reference sequence). The chain's CDR3 is CASRTRDSAEETQYF. Here the CDR3 DNA reads TGTGCCAGCAGGACTCGGGACTCCGCAGAAGAGACCCAGTACTTC.

This chain joins TRBV6-4 and TRBJ1-1; D gene unclear. Trimming left V 8 bases short and J 0 bases short, with 19 bases between. Germline lookup yields CDR1 MRHNA and CDR2 SNTAGT. The CDR3 has 16 amino acids. CDR3 residues: CASPSQTRRMNTEAFF. CDR3 DNA: TGTGCCAGCCCAAGCCAGACGAGGAGGATGAACACTGAAGCTTTCTTT.

CDR3 sequence reads: CASSPTLAGPQETQYF. CDR3 nucleotides: TGTGCCAGCTCACCCACTCTAGCGGGGCCCCAAGAGACCCAGTACTTC. The J gene is TRBJ2-5, the V gene TRBV18; 9 nucleotides align to TRBD2. This CDR3 comprises 16 residues. Trimming removed 3 bases from V and 1 base from J; junction bases left unmatched: 6. Germline V gene lookup returns CDR1 KGHSH and CDR2 LQKENI.

This clone was seen a single time. This rearrangement joins TRBV11-3 to TRBJ2-1; 13 bases align to TRBD2. Germline V lookup: CDR1 SGHNT, CDR2 YENEEA. CDR3 length equals 17 residues. Germline trimming cut 5 bases from V and 8 bases from J; bases unmatched to any gene: 12. CDR3 amino acids: CASSLYTGLAGAYEQFF. CDR3 nucleotides: TGTGCCAGCAGCCTGTATACCGGACTAGCGGGAGCTTATGAGCAGTTCTTC.

This clone showed up just a few times. The chain couples TRBV20-1 to TRBJ1-2; D gene uncertain. V was shortened by 6 bases and J by 0 bases, with 5 bases between the two germline ends. This CDR3 comprises 11 residues. CDR1 DFQATT and CDR2 SNEGSKA come from the germline V gene (reference sequence). CDR3 sequence: CSAAPNYGYTF. CDR3 DNA sequence: TGCAGTGCAGCACCTAACTATGGCTACACCTTC.

The rearrangement links TRBV2 to TRBJ2-3, with a possible D match to TRBD2 (7 bases). CDR1 is SNHLY, CDR2 FYNNEI, per germline. V gave up 0 bases and J gave up 1 base, with 17 bases separating them. CDR3 length: 18 amino acids. Here the CDR3 DNA reads TGTGCCAGCAGTGAAGCGCTTGGCGGGGGCCGGGGCACAGATACGCAGTATTTT. It yields the protein CASSEALGGGRGTDTQYF.

The rearrangement links TRBV11-2 to TRBJ2-7; TRBD2 might be the D (7 bases). Trimming took 3 bases from V and 7 from J, leaving 13 bases between them. Germline V CDR1 and CDR2: SGHAT, FQNNGV. The length of the CDR3 is 13 residues. Here the CDR3 reads CASSFWGGSEQYF. The CDR3 DNA is TGTGCCAGCAGCTTTTGGGGGGGCTCGGAGCAGTACTTC.

The sample holds a few counts of this clone. The gene calls are TRBV14 and TRBJ1-1, with D maybe TRBD1 (5 bases). The V end lost 3 bases, the J end lost 1 base, and 12 bases lay between the germline ends. The CDR3 extends over 15 amino acids. Per the germline V gene, CDR1 is SGHDN and CDR2 is FVKESK. The chain's CDR3 is CASSHRGHWNTEAFF. CDR3 DNA sequence: TGTGCCAGCAGCCACCGCGGACACTGGAACACTGAAGCTTTCTTT.

This chain uses TRBV5-1 with TRBJ2-5; a weak D match, TRBD2 (6 bases). This CDR3 spans 17 amino acids. Germline lookup yields CDR1 SGHRS and CDR2 YFSETQ. V was pared by 0 bases and J by 1 base, with 16 bases between. The DNA for the CDR3 is TGCGCCAGCAGCTTGGCCCCTCGCGGGATCTCCCAAGAGACCCAGTACTTC. It specifies CASSLAPRGISQETQYF.

The chain employs TRBV5-1 and TRBJ2-3, with D possibly TRBD1 on 5 matching bases. V lost 0 bases, J lost 6 bases, and 14 bases lay in between. The CDR3 contains 15 residues. Germline V gives CDR1 SGHRS, CDR2 YFSETQ. The CDR3 is CASSLAAGHGDTQYF. Written as DNA, the CDR3 is TGCGCCAGCAGCTTGGCCGCAGGGCATGGGGATACGCAGTATTTT.

This clone was picked up a small number of times. This chain links TRBV28 with TRBJ2-3, with 10 bases aligning to TRBD1. This CDR3 has 14 amino acids. The germline V gene has CDR1 MDHEN and CDR2 SYDVKM. With V trimmed by 7 bases and J by 0 bases, 1 base remained unmatched. The CDR3 spells CASTGQGSTDTQYF. The CDR3 DNA follows: TGTGCCAGCACGGGACAGGGGAGCACAGATACGCAGTATTTT.

The chain combines TRBV6-5 with TRBJ1-3, with TRBD1 matching over 8 bases. Germline V CDR1 and CDR2: MNHEY, SVGAGI. CDR3 length: 15 residues. V lost 0 bases and J lost 11; bases outside the gene matches: 9. The CDR3 nucleotides are TGTGCCAGCAGTTACTCCACAGGGGGATCTGTAGCCATATATTTT. Translation: CASSYSTGGSVAIYF.